This T cell receptor (beta chain) appears in the sequencing data of a study of response to subunit inactivated influenza vaccine (dated by TCRdb to 2016 to 2019). With respect to the entire study: The study used deep quantitative T cell receptor repertoire profiling to track responses to a trivalent subunit inactivated influenza vaccine.

The CDR3, cysteine through phenylalanine, is 14 amino acids long. Just the 42-base CDR3 DNA is kept, in frame starting at base 1. The germline V gene supplies CDR1 SGHDT and CDR2 YYEEEE. Trimming accounts for 5 bases at V and 3 bases at J, while the number of junction bases matched to no gene is 5. This clonotype has just a few counts. Which antigen it targets is not known. Base qualities are not recorded, but no much larger clone differs from it by a single base. Library method: RT-PCR. TCRdb names Illumina HiSeq 2500 as the instrument used. TCRdb reran the public reads through fastp at Q25 and MiXCR, keeping productive beta chains. Identical CDR3 proteins give one entry, which carries the most common genes and DNA. The sample table lists hundreds of thousands of distinct CDR3 sequences, 20% to 25% of them with a count of one. The ten top clones hold about a tenth of the sample. What the work shows at the level of the full study, not this receptor alone: It was suggested by the authors that each seasonal influenza vaccination may recruit only a limited number of new T cells.

The sample in question was PBMCs from blood, obtained 21 months after vaccination. The chain was built from TRBV5-6 and TRBJ1-3; a stretch of 7 junction bases matches TRBD1. The receptor's source is a man in his fifties or sixties who received an inactivated influenza vaccine. Donor details come from another sample of the same person, matched by shared clones. The encoded CDR3 is CASRPQGRGNTIYF. At the DNA level, the sequence is TGTGCCAGCAGACCACAGGGGCGTGGAAACACCATATATTTT.